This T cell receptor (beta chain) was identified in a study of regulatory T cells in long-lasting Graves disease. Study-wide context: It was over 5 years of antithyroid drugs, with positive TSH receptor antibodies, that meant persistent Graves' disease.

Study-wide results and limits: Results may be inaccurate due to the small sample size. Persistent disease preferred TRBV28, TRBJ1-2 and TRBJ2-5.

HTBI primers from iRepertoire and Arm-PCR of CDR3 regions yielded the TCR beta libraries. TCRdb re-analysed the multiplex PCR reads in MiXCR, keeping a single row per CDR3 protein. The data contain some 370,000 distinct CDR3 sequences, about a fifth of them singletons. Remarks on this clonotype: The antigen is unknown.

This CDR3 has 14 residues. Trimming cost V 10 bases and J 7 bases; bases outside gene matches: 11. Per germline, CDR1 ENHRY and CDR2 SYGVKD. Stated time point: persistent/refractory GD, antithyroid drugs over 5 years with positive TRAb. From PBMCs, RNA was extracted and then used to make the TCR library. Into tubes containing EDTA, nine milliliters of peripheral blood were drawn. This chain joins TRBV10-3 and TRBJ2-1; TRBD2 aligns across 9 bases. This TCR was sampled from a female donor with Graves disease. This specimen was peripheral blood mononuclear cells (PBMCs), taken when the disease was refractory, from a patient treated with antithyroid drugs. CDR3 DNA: TGTGCCAGCAAAGTAGCGGGGGTAGGGAATGAGCAGTTCTTC. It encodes CASKVAGVGNEQFF.